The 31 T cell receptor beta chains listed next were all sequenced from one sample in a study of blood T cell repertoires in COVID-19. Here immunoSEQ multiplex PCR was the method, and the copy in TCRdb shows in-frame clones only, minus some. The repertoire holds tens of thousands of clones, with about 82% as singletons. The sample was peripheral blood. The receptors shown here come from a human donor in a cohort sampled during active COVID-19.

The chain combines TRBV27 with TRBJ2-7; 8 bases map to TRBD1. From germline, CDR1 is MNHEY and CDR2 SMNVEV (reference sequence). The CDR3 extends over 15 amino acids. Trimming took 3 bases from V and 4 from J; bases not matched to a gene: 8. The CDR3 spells CASSFRTGNIYEQYF. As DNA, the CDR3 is TGTGCCAGCAGTTTTCGGACAGGGAATATATACGAGCAGTACTTC.

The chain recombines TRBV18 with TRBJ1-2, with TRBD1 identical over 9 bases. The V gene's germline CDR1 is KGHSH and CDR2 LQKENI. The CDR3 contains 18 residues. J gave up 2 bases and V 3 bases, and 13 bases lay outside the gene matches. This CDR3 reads CASSPVPGQGLVNYGYTF. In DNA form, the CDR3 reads TGTGCCAGCTCACCCGTCCCGGGACAGGGATTAGTCAACTATGGCTACACCTTC.

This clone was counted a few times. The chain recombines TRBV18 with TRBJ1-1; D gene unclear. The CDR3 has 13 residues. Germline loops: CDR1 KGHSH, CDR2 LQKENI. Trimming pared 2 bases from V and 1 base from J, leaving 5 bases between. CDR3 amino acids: CASSPEENTEAFF. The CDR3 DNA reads TGTGCCAGCTCACCAGAGGAGAACACTGAAGCTTTCTTT.

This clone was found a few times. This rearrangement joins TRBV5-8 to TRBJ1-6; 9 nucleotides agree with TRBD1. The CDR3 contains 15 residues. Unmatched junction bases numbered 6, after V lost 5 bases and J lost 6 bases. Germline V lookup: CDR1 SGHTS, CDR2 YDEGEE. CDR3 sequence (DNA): TGTGCCAGCAGACCCAGGACAGGGGTTAATTCACCCCTCCACTTT. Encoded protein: CASRPRTGVNSPLHF.

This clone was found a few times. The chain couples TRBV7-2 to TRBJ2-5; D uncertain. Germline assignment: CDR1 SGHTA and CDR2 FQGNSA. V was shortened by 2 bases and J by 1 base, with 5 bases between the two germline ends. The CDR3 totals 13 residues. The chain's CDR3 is CASSLQIQETQYF. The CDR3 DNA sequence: TGTGCCAGCAGCTTACAGATCCAAGAGACCCAGTACTTC.

The DNA of the CDR3 is TGTGCCAGCAGCCAAGAAGAGGGAGCTAACTATGGCTACACCTTC. Protein: CASSQEEGANYGYTF. The chain combines TRBV4-2 with TRBJ1-2; D uncertain. The CDR3 sequence is 15 residues long. The germline V and J ends were trimmed by 0 bases and 0 bases, with 8 bases remaining between them. Germline assignment: CDR1 LGHNA and CDR2 YNFKEQ.

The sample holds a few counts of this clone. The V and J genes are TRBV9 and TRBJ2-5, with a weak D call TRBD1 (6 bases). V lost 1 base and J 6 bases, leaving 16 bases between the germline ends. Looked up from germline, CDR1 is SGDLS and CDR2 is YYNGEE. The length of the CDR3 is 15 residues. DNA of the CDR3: TGTGCCAGCAGCGTACTGGACAGTGGCTTGCAGACCCAGTACTTC. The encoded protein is CASSVLDSGLQTQYF.

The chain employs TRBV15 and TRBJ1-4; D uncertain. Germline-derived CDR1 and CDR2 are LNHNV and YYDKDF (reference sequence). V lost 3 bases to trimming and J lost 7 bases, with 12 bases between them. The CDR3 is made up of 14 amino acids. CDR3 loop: CATSSLRGGEKLFF. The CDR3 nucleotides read TGTGCCACCAGCAGTTTACGGGGAGGTGAAAAACTGTTTTTT.

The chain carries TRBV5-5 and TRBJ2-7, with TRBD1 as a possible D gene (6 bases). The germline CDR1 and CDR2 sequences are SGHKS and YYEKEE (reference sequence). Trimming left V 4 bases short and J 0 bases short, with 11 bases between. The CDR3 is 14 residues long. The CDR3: CASSIYRVSYEQYF. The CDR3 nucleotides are TGTGCCAGCAGCATTTACAGGGTCTCCTACGAGCAGTACTTC.

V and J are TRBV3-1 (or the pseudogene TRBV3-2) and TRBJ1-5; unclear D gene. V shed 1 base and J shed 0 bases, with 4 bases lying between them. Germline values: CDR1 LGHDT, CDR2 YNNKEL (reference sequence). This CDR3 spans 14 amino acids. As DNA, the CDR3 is TGTGCCAGCAGCCAAGCCTATAGCAATCAGCCCCAGCATTTT. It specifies CASSQAYSNQPQHF.

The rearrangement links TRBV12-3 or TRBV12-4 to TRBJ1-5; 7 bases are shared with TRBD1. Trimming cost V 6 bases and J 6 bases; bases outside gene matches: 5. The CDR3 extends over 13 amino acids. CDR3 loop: CASRLQGTQPQHF. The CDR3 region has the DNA TGTGCCAGCAGGCTACAGGGGACTCAGCCCCAGCATTTT.

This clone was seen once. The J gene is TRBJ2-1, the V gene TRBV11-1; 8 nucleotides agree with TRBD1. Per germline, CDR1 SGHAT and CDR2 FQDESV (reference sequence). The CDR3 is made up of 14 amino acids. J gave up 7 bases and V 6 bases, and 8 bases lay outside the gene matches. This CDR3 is CASSAGQGINEQFF. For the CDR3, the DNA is TGTGCCAGCAGTGCAGGACAGGGTATTAATGAGCAGTTCTTC.

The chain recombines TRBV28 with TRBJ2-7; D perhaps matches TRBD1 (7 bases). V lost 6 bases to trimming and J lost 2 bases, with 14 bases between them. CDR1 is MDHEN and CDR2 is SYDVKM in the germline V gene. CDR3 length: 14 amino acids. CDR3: CASSPGGPPYEQYF. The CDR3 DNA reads TGTGCCAGCAGCCCAGGGGGGCCCCCCTACGAGCAGTACTTC.

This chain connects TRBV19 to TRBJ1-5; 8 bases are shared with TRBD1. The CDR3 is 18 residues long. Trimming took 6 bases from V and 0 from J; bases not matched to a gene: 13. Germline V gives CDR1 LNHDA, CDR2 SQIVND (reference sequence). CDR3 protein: CASRGDRGATYSNQPQHF. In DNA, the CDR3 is TGTGCCAGTAGGGGAGACAGGGGTGCCACATATAGCAATCAGCCCCAGCATTTT.

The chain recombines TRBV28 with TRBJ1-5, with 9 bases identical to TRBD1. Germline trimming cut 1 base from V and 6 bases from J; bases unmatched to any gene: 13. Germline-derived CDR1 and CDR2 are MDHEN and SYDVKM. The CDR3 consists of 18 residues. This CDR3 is CASSLSTLQGAVGQPQHF. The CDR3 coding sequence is TGTGCCAGCAGTTTATCCACTCTACAGGGGGCAGTTGGTCAGCCCCAGCATTTT.

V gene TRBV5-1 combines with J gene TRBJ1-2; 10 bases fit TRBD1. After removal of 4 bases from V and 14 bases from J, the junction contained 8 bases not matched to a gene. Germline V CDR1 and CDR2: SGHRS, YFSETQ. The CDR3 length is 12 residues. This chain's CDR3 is CASSVDRGRGTF. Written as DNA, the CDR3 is TGCGCCAGCAGCGTCGACAGGGGGCGAGGAACCTTC.

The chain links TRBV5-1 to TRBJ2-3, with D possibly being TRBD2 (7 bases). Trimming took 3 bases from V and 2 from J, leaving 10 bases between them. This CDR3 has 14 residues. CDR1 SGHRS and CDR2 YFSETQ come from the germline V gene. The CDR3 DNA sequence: TGCGCCAGCAGCTGGCGGGGGCCCACAGATACGCAGTATTTT. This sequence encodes CASSWRGPTDTQYF. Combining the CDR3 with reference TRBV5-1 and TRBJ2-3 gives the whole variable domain KAGVTQTPRYLIKTRGQQVTLSCSPISGHRSVSWYQQTPGQGLQFLFEYFSETQRNKGNFPGRFSGRQFSNSRSEMNVSTLELGDSALYLCASSWRGPTDTQYFGPGTRLTVL.

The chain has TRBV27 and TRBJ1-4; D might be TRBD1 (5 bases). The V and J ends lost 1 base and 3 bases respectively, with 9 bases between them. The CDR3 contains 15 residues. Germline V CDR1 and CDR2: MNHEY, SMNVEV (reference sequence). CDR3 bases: TGTGCCAGCAGTTTATATGGGGGGTCTAATGAAAAACTGTTTTTT. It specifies CASSLYGGSNEKLFF.

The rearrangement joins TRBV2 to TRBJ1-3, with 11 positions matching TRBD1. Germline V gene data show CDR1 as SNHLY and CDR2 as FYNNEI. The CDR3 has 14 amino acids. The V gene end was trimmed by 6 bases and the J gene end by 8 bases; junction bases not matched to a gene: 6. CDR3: CASRAGQGVYTIYF. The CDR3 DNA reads TGTGCCAGCAGGGCGGGACAGGGGGTATACACCATATATTTT.

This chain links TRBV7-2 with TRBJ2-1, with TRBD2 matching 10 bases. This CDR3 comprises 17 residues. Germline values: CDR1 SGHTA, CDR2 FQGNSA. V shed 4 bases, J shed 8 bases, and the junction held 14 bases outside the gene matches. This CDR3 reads CASSYYPRLAGRDEQFF. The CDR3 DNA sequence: TGTGCCAGCAGCTATTATCCGCGACTAGCGGGTAGAGATGAGCAGTTCTTC.

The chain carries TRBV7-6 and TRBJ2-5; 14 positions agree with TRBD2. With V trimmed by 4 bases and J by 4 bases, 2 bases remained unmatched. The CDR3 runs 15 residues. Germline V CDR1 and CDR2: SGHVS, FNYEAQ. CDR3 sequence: CASSSGTSGGETQYF. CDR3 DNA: TGTGCCAGCAGCTCGGGGACTAGCGGGGGAGAGACCCAGTACTTC.

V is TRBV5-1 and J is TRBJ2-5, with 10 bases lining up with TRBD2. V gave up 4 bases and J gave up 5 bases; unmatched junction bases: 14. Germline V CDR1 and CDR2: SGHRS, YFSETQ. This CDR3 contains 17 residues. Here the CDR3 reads CASSQIPGLALTETQYF. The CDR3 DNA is TGCGCCAGCAGCCAAATCCCGGGACTAGCGTTAACCGAGACCCAGTACTTC.

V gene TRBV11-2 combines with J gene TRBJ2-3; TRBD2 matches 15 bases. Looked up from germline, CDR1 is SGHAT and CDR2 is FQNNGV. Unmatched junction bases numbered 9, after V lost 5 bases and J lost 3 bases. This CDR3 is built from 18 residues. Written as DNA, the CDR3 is TGTGCCAGCAGCCTGACAAGGACTAGCGGGGGGGCGACAGATACGCAGTATTTT. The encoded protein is CASSLTRTSGGATDTQYF.

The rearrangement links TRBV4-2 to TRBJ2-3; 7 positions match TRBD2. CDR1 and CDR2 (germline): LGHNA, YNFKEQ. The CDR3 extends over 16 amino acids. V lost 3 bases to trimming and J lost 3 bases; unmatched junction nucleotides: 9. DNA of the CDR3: TGTGCCAGCAGCCAGGGGCGGGGGACCCGAACAGATACGCAGTATTTT. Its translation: CASSQGRGTRTDTQYF.

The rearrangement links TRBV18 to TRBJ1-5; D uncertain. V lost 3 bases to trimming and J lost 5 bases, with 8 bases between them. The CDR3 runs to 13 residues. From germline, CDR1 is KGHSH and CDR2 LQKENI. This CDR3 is CASSPRTDQPQHF. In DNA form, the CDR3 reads TGTGCCAGCTCACCGAGAACTGATCAGCCCCAGCATTTT.

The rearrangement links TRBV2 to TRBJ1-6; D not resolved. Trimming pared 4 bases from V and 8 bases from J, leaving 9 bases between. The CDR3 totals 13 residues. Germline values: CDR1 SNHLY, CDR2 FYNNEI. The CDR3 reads CASSAQVHSPLHF. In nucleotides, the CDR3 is TGTGCCAGCAGTGCTCAGGTGCATTCACCCCTCCACTTT.

The CDR3 DNA reads as TGTGCCAGCTCACCAGTCCCGGGGGACAACTATGGCTACACCTTC. This encodes CASSPVPGDNYGYTF. The chain is built from TRBV18 and TRBJ1-2, with a possible D match to TRBD1 (5 bases). The CDR3 loop spans 15 amino acids. Germline V gives CDR1 KGHSH, CDR2 LQKENI. Between the trimmed V and J ends, which lost 2 bases and 2 bases, there was a span of 12 bases.

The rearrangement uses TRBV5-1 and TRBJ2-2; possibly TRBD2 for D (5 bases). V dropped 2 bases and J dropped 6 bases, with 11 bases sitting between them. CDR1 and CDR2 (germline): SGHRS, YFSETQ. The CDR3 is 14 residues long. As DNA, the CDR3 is TGCGCCAGCAGCTTTTATCGGGGTCCCGGGGAGCTGTTTTTT. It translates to CASSFYRGPGELFF.

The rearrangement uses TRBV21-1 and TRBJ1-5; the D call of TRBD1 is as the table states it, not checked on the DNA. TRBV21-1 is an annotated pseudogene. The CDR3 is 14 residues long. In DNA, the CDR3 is TGTGCCAGCAGCAGGCGACAGGGATATCAGCCCCAGCATTTT. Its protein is CASSRRQGYQPQHF.

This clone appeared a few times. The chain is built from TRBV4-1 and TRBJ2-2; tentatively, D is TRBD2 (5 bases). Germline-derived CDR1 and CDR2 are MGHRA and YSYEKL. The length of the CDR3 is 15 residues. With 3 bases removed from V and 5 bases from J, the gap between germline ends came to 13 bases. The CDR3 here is CASSQDRTGTGELFF. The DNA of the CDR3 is TGCGCCAGCAGCCAGGACCGGACGGGGACCGGGGAGCTGTTTTTT.

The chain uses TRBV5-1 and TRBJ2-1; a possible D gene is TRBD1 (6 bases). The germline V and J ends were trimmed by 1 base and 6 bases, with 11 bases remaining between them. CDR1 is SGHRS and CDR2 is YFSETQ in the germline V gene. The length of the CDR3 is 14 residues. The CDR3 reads CASSLPTGRNEQFF. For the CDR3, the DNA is TGCGCCAGCAGCTTGCCGACAGGTCGCAATGAGCAGTTCTTC.